This T cell receptor beta chain appears in the sequencing data of a study of human T cells and chemical hapten exposure. Study in general: Subjects had 2% DPC placed on roughly 2 cm by roughly 2 cm of upper inner arm skin for sensitization. Patients, predominantly female, presented with alopecia areata, totalis or universalis. General study findings and limits: DPC sensitization left the count of TCRs above 1 in 1000 unchanged.

Noted time point: patch test 3, about 24 weeks after DPC sensitization. Treatment specified: therapeutic diphenylcyclopropenone sensitization with weekly scalp DPC. It was from unfractionated whole blood that total RNA was extracted. The germline gives CDR1 DFQATT, CDR2 SNEGSKA (reference sequence). The CDR3 has 15 amino acids. V dropped 6 bases and J dropped 5; count of bases not matched to a gene: 6. This clonotype has a handful of counts. What it recognizes is unknown. TCRdb re-analysed the RACE reads in MiXCR, keeping a single row per CDR3 protein. The sample records roughly 69,000 distinct CDR3 sequences, around 10% being singletons.

This sequence joins TRBV20-1 and TRBJ2-2; 13 bases are shared with TRBD2. The sample here was whole blood, taken in connection with sensitization to the hapten diphenylcyclopropenone (DPC). This clonotype was obtained from a woman in her 30s with alopecia areata. Some clones in this sample may be carry-over from other donors' samples. CDR3 loop: CSARTSGSVTGELFF. The DNA of the CDR3 is TGCAGTGCGCGGACTAGCGGGAGTGTTACCGGGGAGCTGTTTTTT.